These 21 T cell receptor beta chains were sequenced from one sample in a study of T cells after yellow fever vaccination. One entry per CDR3 protein results from TCRdb running MiXCR on the 5' RACE reads. Found here are about 130,000 distinct CDR3 sequences, approximately 9% of them singletons; the top ten hold 30% to 40%. The sample consisted of CD8+ T cells sorted from PBMCs, taken on the day of the yellow fever booster vaccination. The source is a man between 18 and 35 years old who received the YFV17D yellow fever vaccine.

V usage is TRBV12-3 or TRBV12-4 and J usage is TRBJ2-6, with a possible D match to TRBD2 (6 bases). V dropped 6 bases and J dropped 5 bases, with 20 bases sitting between them. The CDR3 runs to 17 residues. The CDR3 coding sequence is TGTGCCAGCAGCACCCTGAGGGCGGGATTGTGGGCCAACGTCCTGACTTTC. It is translated as CASSTLRAGLWANVLTF.

Only a few counts were recorded for this clonotype. The chain links TRBV11-3 to TRBJ2-7, with a weak D call TRBD1 (5 bases). V was trimmed by 5 bases and J by 4 bases, leaving 15 bases between them. CDR1 is SGHNT, CDR2 YENEEA, per germline. This CDR3 is built from 14 residues. The chain's CDR3 is CASSHRQGKYEQYV. CDR3 in DNA: TGTGCCAGCAGCCACCGCCAGGGAAAATACGAGCAGTACGTC.

This clonotype occurred many times. The chain uses TRBV12-3 or TRBV12-4 and TRBJ2-7, with TRBD2 identical over 7 bases. Trimming took 6 bases from V and 6 from J; bases not matched to a gene: 11. This CDR3 is built from 14 residues. CDR3 DNA: TGTGCCAGCAGCCCCGGTAGCGGGCCCCTCGAGCAGTACTTC. Amino acid sequence: CASSPGSGPLEQYF.

V gene TRBV5-1 combines with J gene TRBJ1-1; D might be TRBD1 (5 bases). This CDR3 contains 13 residues. Looked up from germline, CDR1 is SGHRS and CDR2 is YFSETQ. Trimming removed 4 bases from V and 3 bases from J, with 10 bases in between. Here the CDR3 DNA reads TGCGCCAGCAGCACTCTGGGGGACACTGAAGCTTTCTTT. This encodes CASSTLGDTEAFF. Full variable domain (missing parts from reference TRBV5-1 and TRBJ1-1): KAGVTQTPRYLIKTRGQQVTLSCSPISGHRSVSWYQQTPGQGLQFLFEYFSETQRNKGNFPGRFSGRQFSNSRSEMNVSTLELGDSALYLCASSTLGDTEAFFGQGTRLTVV.

This clonotype was recorded a few times. The rearrangement uses TRBV3-1 and TRBJ1-5; D is unresolved. The CDR3 covers 15 residues. Trimming shortened V by 0 bases and J by 9 bases, and 15 bases separated the two germline ends. Per the germline V gene, CDR1 is LGHDT and CDR2 is YNNKEL (reference sequence). The CDR3 reads CASSQDGAMGWPQHF. The CDR3 nucleotides read TGTGCCAGCAGCCAAGATGGTGCCATGGGTTGGCCCCAGCATTTT.

The chain uses TRBV27 and TRBJ2-2, with D possibly being TRBD1 (5 bases). The CDR3 contains 15 residues. V lost 2 bases and J 2 bases, leaving 9 bases between the germline ends. The germline V gene encodes CDR1 MNHEY and CDR2 SMNVEV (reference sequence). This CDR3 reads CASSLIQGNTGELFF. Here the CDR3 DNA reads TGTGCCAGCAGTTTAATTCAGGGTAACACCGGGGAGCTGTTTTTT.

The rearrangement joins TRBV30 to TRBJ1-2; D gene ambiguous. The V gene's germline CDR1 is GTSNPN and CDR2 SVGIG (reference sequence). This CDR3 comprises 11 residues. CDR3 amino acids: CVGSLPDGYTF. The DNA for the CDR3 is TGTGTCGGCAGCCTTCCCGATGGCTACACCTTC. Full variable domain (missing parts from reference TRBV30 and TRBJ1-2): SQTIHQWPATLVQPVGSPLSLECTVEGTSNPNLYWYRQAAGRGLQLLFYSVGIGQISSEVPQNLSASRPQDRQFILSSKKLLLSDSGFYLCVGSLPDGYTFGSGTRLTVV.

This clonotype was counted a few times. The rearrangement uses TRBV12-3 or TRBV12-4 and TRBJ2-1; no reliable D call. Trimming left V 6 bases short and J 5 bases short, with 8 bases between. The CDR3 consists of 12 residues. The CDR3: CASSVNNNEQFF. The CDR3 DNA sequence: TGTGCCAGCAGCGTTAATAACAATGAGCAGTTCTTC.

The chain has TRBV7-6 and TRBJ1-2; maybe TRBD1 (6 bases). The CDR3 sequence is 14 residues long. The V gene's germline CDR1 is SGHVS and CDR2 FNYEAQ. The ends were cut back, 5 bases at V and 2 bases at J, with 12 bases in the middle. CDR3 loop: CASSPVGTNYGYTF. As DNA, the CDR3 is TGTGCCAGCAGCCCAGTAGGGACAAACTATGGCTACACCTTC.

This clonotype turned up a few times. The genes are TRBV12-3 or TRBV12-4 and TRBJ1-2; 8 positions match TRBD1. This CDR3 has 15 residues. The ends lost 6 bases at V and 6 bases at J; junction bases unmatched: 12. CDR3 in DNA: TGTGCCAGCAGCCCGTCAGTGGGCAGGGGGCATGGCTACACCTTC. Protein: CASSPSVGRGHGYTF.

This clonotype was seen a handful of times. The chain couples TRBV7-9 to TRBJ2-5; tentative D call: TRBD2 (7 bases). Trimming removed 1 base from V and 5 bases from J, with 17 bases in between. The CDR3 loop spans 16 amino acids. Germline CDR1 SEHNR, CDR2 FQNEAQ (reference sequence). The CDR3 coding sequence is TGTGCCAGCAGCTTAGGGGCGCGGGGGCCAAGGGAGACCCAGTACTTC. Its translation: CASSLGARGPRETQYF.

The chain is built from TRBV4-3 and TRBJ2-2, with TRBD1 identical over 7 bases. The length of the CDR3 is 17 residues. CDR1 is LGHNA and CDR2 is YSLEER in the germline V gene. With 4 bases clipped from V and 0 bases from J, the junction kept 8 bases outside the gene matches. CDR3 DNA: TGCGCCAGCAGCCCTTTACAAACAGGGGCGAACACCGGGGAGCTGTTTTTT. Translation gives CASSPLQTGANTGELFF.

This clonotype was counted a few times. An end of the junction differs from the germline gene, which may be a read error. The chain couples TRBV7-7 to TRBJ2-1; 14 bases agree with TRBD2. CDR3 length: 15 amino acids. Germline V gene data show CDR1 as SSHAT and CDR2 as FNYEAQ (reference sequence). DNA for the CDR3: TGTGCTAGCAGCCGACTAGCGGGGGGGTTTAATGAGCAGTTCTTC. Translating it yields CASSRLAGGFNEQFF. Full variable domain (rest looked up from reference TRBV7-7 and TRBJ2-1): GAGVSQSPRYKVTKRGQDVTLRCDPISSHATLYWYQQALGQGPEFLTYFNYEAQPDKSGLPSDRFSAERPEGSISTLTIQRTEQRDSAMYRCASSRLAGGFNEQFFGPGTRLTVL.

In its sample, this clonotype was seen a few times. The chain is built from TRBV11-3 and TRBJ2-2, with no clear D. Germline V gene sequence: CDR1 SGHNT, CDR2 YENEEA. Trimming removed 5 bases at V and 4 bases at J, with 8 bases between. The CDR3 has 13 residues. The CDR3 region has the DNA TGTGCCAGCAGCCGATCGAGCACCGGGGAGCTGTTTTTT. Protein product: CASSRSSTGELFF.

This clonotype turned up a few times. This sequence joins TRBV3-1 and TRBJ1-1, with D unresolved. Germline assignment: CDR1 LGHDT and CDR2 YNNKEL (reference sequence). CDR3 length: 14 residues. Trimming removed 1 base at V and 1 base at J, with 7 bases between. The CDR3: CASSQGTANTEAFF. In nucleotides, the CDR3 is TGTGCCAGCAGCCAAGGAACGGCGAACACTGAAGCTTTCTTT.

This clonotype was seen a handful of times. The chain links TRBV28 to TRBJ2-7, with D perhaps TRBD1 or TRBD2 (5 bases each). V was shortened by 3 bases and J by 1 base, with 10 bases between the two germline ends. The germline V gene has CDR1 MDHEN and CDR2 SYDVKM. The length of the CDR3 is 14 residues. This chain's CDR3 is CASSLGTGSYEQYV. CDR3 nucleotides: TGTGCCAGCAGTTTGGGGACGGGTTCCTACGAGCAGTACGTC.

The V and J genes are TRBV5-1 and TRBJ2-7; 9 bases match TRBD1. V was pared by 4 bases and J by 6 bases, with 8 bases of the junction left unmatched. The CDR3 runs to 14 residues. Germline lookup yields CDR1 SGHRS and CDR2 YFSETQ. CDR3 bases: TGCGCCAGCAGCACGGGACAGGGTGTTGGCGAGCAGTACTTC. It codes for CASSTGQGVGEQYF.

By its share, this clonotype is medium-sized. This chain links TRBV6-6 with TRBJ2-3; weak D call: TRBD1 (6 bases). The V end was cut by 3 bases, the J end by 2 bases, with 21 bases between. CDR1 MNHNY and CDR2 SVGAGI come from the germline V gene (reference sequence). CDR3 length: 18 residues. CDR3 DNA sequence: TGTGCCAGCAGTTATACCTCCGGAGGACAGCGTCTCACAGATACGCAGTATTTT. Translating gives CASSYTSGGQRLTDTQYF.

This clonotype was recorded at least ten times. The J gene is TRBJ2-7, the V gene TRBV4-1; D is unclear. V gave up 1 base and J gave up 3 bases, with 7 bases separating them. Germline CDR1 is MGHRA and CDR2 is YSYEKL. The CDR3 extends over 13 amino acids. The CDR3 sequence is CASSQVQLYEQYF. Written as DNA, the CDR3 is TGCGCCAGCAGCCAAGTACAGCTCTACGAGCAGTACTTC.

The chain uses TRBV28 and TRBJ1-5; no clear D. CDR1 is MDHEN and CDR2 is SYDVKM in the germline V gene. Trimming stripped 8 bases from V and 1 base from J, with 12 bases between. CDR3 length: 14 residues. CDR3 protein: CASSVYMSNQPQHF. In DNA, the CDR3 is TGTGCCAGCTCAGTTTATATGAGCAATCAGCCCCAGCATTTT.

This clonotype was observed a few times. This chain joins TRBV7-6 and TRBJ1-1; D gene unclear. This CDR3 has 14 amino acids. V shed 1 base and J shed 0 bases, with 6 bases lying between them. CDR1 and CDR2 (germline): SGHVS, FNYEAQ. CDR3 sequence: CASSLGPVNTEAFF. DNA of the CDR3: TGTGCCAGCAGCTTAGGCCCAGTGAACACTGAAGCTTTCTTT.